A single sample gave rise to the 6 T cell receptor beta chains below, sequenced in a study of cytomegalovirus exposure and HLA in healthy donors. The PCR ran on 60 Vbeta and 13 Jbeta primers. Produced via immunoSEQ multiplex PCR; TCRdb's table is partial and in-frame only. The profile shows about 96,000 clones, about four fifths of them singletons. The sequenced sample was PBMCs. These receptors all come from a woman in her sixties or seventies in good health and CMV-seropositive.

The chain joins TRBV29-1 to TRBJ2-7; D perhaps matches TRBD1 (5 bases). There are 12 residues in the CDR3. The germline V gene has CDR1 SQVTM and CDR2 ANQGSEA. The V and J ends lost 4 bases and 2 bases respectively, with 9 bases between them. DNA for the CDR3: TGCAGCGTTGCCCCAGGGCCCTACGAGCAGTACTTC. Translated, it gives CSVAPGPYEQYF.

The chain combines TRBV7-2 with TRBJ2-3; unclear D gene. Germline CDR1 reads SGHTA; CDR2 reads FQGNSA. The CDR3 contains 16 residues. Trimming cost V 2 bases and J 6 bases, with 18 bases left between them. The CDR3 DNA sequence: TGTGCCAGCAGCTTAAACACCCCGCGGTTGGCCGATACGCAGTATTTT. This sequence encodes CASSLNTPRLADTQYF.

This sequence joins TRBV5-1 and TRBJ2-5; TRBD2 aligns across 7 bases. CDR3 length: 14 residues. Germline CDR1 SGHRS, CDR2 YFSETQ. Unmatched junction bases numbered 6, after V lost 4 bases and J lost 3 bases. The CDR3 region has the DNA TGCGCCAGCAGCCCCTCTAGCGGTAAAGAGACCCAGTACTTC. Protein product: CASSPSSGKETQYF.

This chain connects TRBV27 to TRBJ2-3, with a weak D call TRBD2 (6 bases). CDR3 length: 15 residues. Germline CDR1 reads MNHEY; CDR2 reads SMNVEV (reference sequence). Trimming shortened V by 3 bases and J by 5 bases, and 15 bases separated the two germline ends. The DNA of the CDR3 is TGTGCCAGCAGTTTTCTCCGGACTACCGGAGATACGCAGTATTTT. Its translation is CASSFLRTTGDTQYF.

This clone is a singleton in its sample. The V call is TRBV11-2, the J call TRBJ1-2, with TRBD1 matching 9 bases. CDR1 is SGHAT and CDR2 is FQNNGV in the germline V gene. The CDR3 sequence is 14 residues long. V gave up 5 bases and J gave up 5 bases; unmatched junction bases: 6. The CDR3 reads CASSPLGQGYGYTF. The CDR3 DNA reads TGTGCCAGCAGCCCTCTTGGACAGGGGTATGGCTACACCTTC. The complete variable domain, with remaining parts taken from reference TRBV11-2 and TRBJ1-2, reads EAGVAQSPRYKIIEKRQSVAFWCNPISGHATLYWYQQILGQGPKLLIQFQNNGVVDDSQLPKDRFSAERLKGVDSTLKIQPAKLEDSAVYLCASSPLGQGYGYTFGSGTRLTVV.

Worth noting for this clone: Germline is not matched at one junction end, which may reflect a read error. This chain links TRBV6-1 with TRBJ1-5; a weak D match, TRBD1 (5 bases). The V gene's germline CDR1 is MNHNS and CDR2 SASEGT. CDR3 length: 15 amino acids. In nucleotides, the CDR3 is TGTGTCAGCAGAGAATCGGGGGATAGCAATCAGCCCCAGCATTTT. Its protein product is CVSRESGDSNQPQHF.